This TCR beta chain stems from a study of blood T cell repertoires in COVID-19. Overall study context: The samples span acute and convalescent COVID-19 from the United States, Italy and Spain. From T cells, B-cell-depleted T cells, or PBMCs came the material, which was cDNA or gDNA.

From germline, CDR1 is SEHNR and CDR2 FQNEAQ (reference sequence). The length of the CDR3 is 12 residues. The germline V and J ends were trimmed by 7 bases and 5 bases, with 10 bases remaining between them. The method was immunoSEQ multiplex PCR; TCRdb's version includes in-frame clones alone and lacks a portion of them. The data contain a few hundred thousand clones, around 80% of them singletons. The source of this sequence is a man aged 25 to 40 with active or convalescent COVID-19. This chain uses TRBV7-9 with TRBJ2-3; D is unresolved. The sequenced material came from peripheral blood. The CDR3 loop reads CASTISVDTQYF. In nucleotides, the CDR3 is TGTGCCAGCACCATCTCAGTAGATACGCAGTATTTT.